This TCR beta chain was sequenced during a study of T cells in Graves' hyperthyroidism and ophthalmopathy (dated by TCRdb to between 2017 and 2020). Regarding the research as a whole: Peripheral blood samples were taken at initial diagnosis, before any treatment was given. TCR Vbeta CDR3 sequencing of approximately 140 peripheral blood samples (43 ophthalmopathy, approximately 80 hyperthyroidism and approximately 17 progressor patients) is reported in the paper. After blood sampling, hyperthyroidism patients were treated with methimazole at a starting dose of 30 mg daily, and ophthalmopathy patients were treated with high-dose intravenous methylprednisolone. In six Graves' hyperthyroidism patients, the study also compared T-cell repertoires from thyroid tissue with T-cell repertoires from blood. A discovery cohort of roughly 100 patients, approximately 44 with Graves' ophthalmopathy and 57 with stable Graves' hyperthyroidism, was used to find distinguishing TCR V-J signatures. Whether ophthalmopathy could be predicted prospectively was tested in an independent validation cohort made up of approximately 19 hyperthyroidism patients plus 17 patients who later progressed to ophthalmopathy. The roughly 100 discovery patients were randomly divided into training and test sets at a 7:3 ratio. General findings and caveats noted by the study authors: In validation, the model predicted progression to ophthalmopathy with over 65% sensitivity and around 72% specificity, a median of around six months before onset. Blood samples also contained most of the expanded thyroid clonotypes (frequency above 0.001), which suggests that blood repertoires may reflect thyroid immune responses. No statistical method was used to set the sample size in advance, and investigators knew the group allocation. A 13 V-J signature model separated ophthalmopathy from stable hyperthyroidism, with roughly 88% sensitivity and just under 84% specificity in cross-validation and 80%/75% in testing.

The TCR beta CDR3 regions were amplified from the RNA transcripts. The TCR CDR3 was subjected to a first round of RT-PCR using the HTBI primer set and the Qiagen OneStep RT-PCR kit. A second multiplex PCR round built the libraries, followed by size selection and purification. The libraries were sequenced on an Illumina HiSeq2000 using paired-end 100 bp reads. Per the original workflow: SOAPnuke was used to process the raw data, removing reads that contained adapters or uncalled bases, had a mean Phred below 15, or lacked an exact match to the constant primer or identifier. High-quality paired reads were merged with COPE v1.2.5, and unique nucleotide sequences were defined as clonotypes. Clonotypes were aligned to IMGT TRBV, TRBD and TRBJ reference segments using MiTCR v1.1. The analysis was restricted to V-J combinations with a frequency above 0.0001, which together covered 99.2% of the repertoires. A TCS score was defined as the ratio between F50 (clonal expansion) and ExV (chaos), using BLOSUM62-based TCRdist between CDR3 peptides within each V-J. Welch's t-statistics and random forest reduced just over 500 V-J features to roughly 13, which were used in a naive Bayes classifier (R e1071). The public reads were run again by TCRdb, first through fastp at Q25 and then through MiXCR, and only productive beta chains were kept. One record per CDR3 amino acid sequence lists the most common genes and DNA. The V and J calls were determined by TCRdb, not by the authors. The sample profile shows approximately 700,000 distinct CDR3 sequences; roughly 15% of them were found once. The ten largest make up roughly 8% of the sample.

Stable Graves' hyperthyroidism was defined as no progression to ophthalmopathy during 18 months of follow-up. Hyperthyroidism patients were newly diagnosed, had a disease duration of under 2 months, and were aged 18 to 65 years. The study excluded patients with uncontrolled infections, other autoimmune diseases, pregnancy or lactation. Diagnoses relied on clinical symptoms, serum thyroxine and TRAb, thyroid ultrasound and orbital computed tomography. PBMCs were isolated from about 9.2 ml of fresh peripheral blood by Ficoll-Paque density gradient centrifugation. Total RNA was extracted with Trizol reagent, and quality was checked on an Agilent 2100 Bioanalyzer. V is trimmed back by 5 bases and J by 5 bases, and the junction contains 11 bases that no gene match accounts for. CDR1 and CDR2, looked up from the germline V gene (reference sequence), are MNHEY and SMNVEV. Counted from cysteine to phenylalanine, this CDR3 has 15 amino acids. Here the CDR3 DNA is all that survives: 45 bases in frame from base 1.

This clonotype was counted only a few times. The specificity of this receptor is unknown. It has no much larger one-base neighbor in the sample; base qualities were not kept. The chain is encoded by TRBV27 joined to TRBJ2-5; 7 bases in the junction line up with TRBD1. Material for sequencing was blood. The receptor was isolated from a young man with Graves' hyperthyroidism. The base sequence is TGTGCCAGCAGTCACTCCCTAGGGGGCGGGGAGACCCAGTACTTC. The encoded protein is CASSHSLGGGETQYF.